This TCR beta chain is drawn from a study of T cell responses to AZD1222 COVID-19 vaccine. Regarding the study as a whole: Spike-specific TCR depth and breadth grew after two AZD1222 doses. Females outnumbered males among donors, who were mostly white British; clonal diversity was possibly underestimated.

The assay was immunoSEQ multiplex PCR, and TCRdb's table has in-frame clones only and misses some. This sample contains about 140,000 clones. CDR1 and CDR2 (germline): SGHVS, FQNEAQ. CDR3 length equals 15 residues. The V and J ends lost 0 bases and 3 bases respectively, with 11 bases between them. In regard to this clone: What it binds is unknown.

Sequenced input: peripheral blood. The chain couples TRBV7-8 to TRBJ1-1, with a weak D call TRBD1 (5 bases). This TCR was sampled from an adult in good health. CDR3 in DNA: TGTGCCAGCAGCTTAGCTGGGGCAGCTCACACTGAAGCTTTCTTT. Translated, it gives CASSLAGAAHTEAFF.